The following is a T cell receptor (beta chain) sequence with its context. This sample's time point: persistent/refractory GD, antithyroid drugs over 5 years with positive TRAb. The TCR library was made from RNA extracted from PBMCs. The authors built TCR beta libraries using iRepertoire HTBI primers and Arm-PCR of CDR3 regions. One entry per CDR3 protein, called by TCRdb with MiXCR from the multiplex PCR reads. In the table there are around 510,000 distinct CDR3 sequences, less than 25% of which are singletons. The data were taken from a study of regulatory T cells in long-lasting Graves disease. Between the trimmed V and J ends, which lost 2 bases and 14 bases, there was a span of 13 bases. The CDR3 has 12 amino acids. Per the germline V gene, CDR1 is DFQATT and CDR2 is SNEGSKA (reference sequence).

The V and J genes are TRBV20-1 and TRBJ1-6, with D perhaps TRBD1 (5 bases). This sample comprised peripheral blood mononuclear cells (PBMCs), obtained when the disease was refractory, from a patient treated with antithyroid drugs. This TCR came from a female donor with Graves disease. The DNA for the CDR3 is TGCAGTGCTAGATCAGCAGGGAGGTCCCTCCACTTT. Translated, it gives CSARSAGRSLHF.